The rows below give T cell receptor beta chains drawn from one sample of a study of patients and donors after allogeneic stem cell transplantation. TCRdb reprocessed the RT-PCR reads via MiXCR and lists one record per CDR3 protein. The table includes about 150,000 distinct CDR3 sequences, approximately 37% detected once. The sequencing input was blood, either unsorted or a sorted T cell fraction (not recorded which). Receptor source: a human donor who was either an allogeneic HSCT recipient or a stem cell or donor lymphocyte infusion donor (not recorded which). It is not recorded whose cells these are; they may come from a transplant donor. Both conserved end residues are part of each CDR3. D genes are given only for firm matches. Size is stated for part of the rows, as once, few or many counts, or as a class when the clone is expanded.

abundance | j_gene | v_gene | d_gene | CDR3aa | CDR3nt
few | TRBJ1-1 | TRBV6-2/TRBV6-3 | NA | CATRGFSTEAFF | TGTGCCACCCGCGGATTTTCCACTGAAGCTTTCTTT
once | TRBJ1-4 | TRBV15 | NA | CATSRGQGWEKLFF | TGTGCCACCAGCAGAGGCCAGGGATGGGAAAAACTGTTTTTT
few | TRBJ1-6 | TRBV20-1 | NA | CSATAGLPLHF | TGCAGTGCCACAGCAGGGTTACCCCTCCACTTT
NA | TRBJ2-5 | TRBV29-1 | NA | CSVAWETQYF | TGCAGCGTCGCTTGGGAGACCCAGTACTTC
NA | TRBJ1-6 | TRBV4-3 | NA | CASSQERSQNSPLHF | TGCGCCAGCAGCCAAGAACGGTCCCAGAATTCACCCCTCCACTTT
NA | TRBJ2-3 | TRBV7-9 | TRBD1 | CASSLGGQPDTQYF | TGTGCCAGCAGCTTAGGGGGACAGCCAGATACGCAGTATTTT
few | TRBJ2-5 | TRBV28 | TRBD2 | CASLGGKETQYF | TGTGCCAGCCTGGGAGGGAAAGAGACCCAGTACTTC
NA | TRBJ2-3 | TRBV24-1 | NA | CATAGATDTQYF | TGTGCCACGGCCGGGGCGACAGATACGCAGTATTTT
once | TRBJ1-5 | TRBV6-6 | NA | CASTGGGGSNLPQHF | TGTGCCAGCACCGGAGGGGGAGGGAGCAATCTGCCCCAGCATTTT
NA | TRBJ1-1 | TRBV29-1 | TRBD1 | CSATTGAMNTEAFF | TGCAGCGCGACGACAGGGGCTATGAACACTGAAGCTTTCTTT
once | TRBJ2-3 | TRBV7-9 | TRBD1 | CASSLTGGPTDTQYF | TGTGCCAGCAGCTTAACAGGGGGACCCACAGATACGCAGTATTTT
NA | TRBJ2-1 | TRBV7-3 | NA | CASSLAAGPYDSNEQFF | TGTGCCAGCAGCTTAGCCGCAGGACCTTACGATTCCAATGAGCAGTTCTTC
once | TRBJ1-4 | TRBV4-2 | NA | CASSRERGTNHEKLFF | TGTGCCAGCAGCCGAGAGCGGGGAACTAATCATGAAAAACTGTTTTTT
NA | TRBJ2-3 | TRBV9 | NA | CASSVDPGGALTDTQYF | TGTGCCAGCAGCGTAGATCCCGGGGGAGCACTCACAGATACGCAGTATTTT
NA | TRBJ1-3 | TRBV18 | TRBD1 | CASLPTGAGNTIYF | TGTGCCAGCTTGCCGACAGGGGCTGGAAACACCATATATTTT
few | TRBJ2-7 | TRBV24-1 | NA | CATSDPGTYEQYF | TGTGCCACCAGTGATCCGGGGACCTACGAGCAGTACTTC
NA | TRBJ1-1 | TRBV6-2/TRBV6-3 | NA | CASSFSGTRAFF | TGTGCCAGCAGTTTTTCCGGGACAAGGGCTTTCTTT
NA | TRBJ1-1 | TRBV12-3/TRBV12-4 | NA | CASSLRRNTEAFF | TGTGCCAGCAGTTTACGGCGCAACACTGAAGCTTTCTTT
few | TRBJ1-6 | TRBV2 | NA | CASSEMEWVSPLHF | TGTGCCAGCAGTGAAATGGAATGGGTTTCACCCCTCCACTTT
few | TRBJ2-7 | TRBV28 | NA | CASSLGQFYEQYF | TGTGCCAGCAGTTTAGGACAATTCTACGAGCAGTACTTC
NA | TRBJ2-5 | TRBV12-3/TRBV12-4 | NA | CASTPDAQETQYF | TGTGCCAGCACCCCGGACGCGCAAGAGACCCAGTACTTC
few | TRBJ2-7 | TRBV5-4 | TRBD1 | CASSWPGQGPYEQYF | TGTGCCAGCAGCTGGCCGGGACAGGGTCCCTACGAGCAGTACTTC
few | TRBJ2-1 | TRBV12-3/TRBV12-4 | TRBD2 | CASSLAGGSSYNEQFF | TGTGCCAGCAGTTTAGCGGGGGGGAGCTCCTACAATGAGCAGTTCTTC
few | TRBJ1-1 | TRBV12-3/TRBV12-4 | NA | CASSFTIGANTEAFF | TGTGCCAGCAGTTTCACAATTGGGGCGAACACTGAAGCTTTCTTT
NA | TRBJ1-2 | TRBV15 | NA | CATSRVGASGYTF | TGTGCCACCAGCAGAGTTGGTGCTAGTGGCTACACCTTC
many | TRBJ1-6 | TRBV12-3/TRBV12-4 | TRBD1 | CASSLQTGTNSPLHF | TGTGCCAGCAGTTTGCAGACAGGGACAAATTCACCCCTCCACTTT